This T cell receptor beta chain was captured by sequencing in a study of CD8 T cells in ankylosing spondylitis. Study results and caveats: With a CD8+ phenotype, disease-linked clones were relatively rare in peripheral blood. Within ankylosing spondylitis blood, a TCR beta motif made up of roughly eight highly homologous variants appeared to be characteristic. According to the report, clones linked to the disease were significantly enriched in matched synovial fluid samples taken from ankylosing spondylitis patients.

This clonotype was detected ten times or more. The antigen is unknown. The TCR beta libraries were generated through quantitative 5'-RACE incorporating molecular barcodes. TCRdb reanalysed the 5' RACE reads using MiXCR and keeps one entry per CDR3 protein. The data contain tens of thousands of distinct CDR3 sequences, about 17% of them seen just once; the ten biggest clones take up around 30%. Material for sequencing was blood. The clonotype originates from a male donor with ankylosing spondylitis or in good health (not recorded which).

The CDR3 DNA reads as TGTGCCAGCAGTTTAGGGACAGGGGGCACGGCCGGGGAGCTGTTTTTT. Translated: CASSLGTGGTAGELFF. The chain joins TRBV28 to TRBJ2-2; 12 bases match TRBD1. CDR3 length: 16 residues. In germline, CDR1 is MDHEN, CDR2 SYDVKM. The V and J ends lost 2 bases and 6 bases, in that order; junction bases with no gene match: 4. The full variable domain, rest sourced from reference TRBV28 and TRBJ2-2, is DVKVTQSSRYLVKRTGEKVFLECVQDMDHENMFWYRQDPGLGLRLIYFSYDVKMKEKGDIPEGYSVSREKKERFSLILESASTNQTSMYLCASSLGTGGTAGELFFGEGSRLTVL.